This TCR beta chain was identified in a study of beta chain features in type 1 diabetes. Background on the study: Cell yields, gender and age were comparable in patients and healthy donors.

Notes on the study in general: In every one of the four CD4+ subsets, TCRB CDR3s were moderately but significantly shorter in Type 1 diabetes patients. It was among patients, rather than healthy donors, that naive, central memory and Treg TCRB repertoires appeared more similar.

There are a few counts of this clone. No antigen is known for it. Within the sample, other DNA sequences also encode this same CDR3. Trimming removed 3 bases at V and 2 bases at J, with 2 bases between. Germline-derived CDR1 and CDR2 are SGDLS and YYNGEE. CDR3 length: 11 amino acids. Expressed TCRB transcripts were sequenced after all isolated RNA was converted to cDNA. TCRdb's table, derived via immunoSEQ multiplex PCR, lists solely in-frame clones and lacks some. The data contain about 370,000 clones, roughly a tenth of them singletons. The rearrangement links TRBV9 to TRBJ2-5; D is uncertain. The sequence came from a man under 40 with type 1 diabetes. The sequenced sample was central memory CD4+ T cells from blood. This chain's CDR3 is CASSAQETQYF. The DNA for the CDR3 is TGTGCCAGCAGCGCTCAAGAGACCCAGTACTTC.